One sample yielded the 12 T cell receptor beta chains listed below, sequenced in a study of blood T cell repertoires in COVID-19. Only in-frame clones appear in the TCRdb table, and some are missing; sequencing was by immunoSEQ multiplex PCR. Of about 53,000 clones in the sample, just over 85% were seen once. What was sequenced was peripheral blood. The source of these receptors is a man aged 80 or over with acute or convalescent COVID-19.

This clone has a single count. CDR3: CASTRTGGITEAFF. In DNA form, the CDR3 reads TGTGCCAGTACCCGGACAGGGGGGATCACTGAAGCTTTCTTT. This rearrangement joins TRBV19 to TRBJ1-1; TRBD1 matches at 10 bases. The germline V gene has CDR1 LNHDA and CDR2 SQIVND (reference sequence). The V segment lost 7 bases and the J segment 4 bases; nucleotides outside the gene matches: 6. The CDR3 contains 14 residues.

This clone was seen a few times. The chain is built from TRBV7-9 and TRBJ2-2, with a weak D call TRBD2 (6 bases). CDR3 length: 16 residues. Germline CDR1 and CDR2: SEHNR and FQNEAQ (reference sequence). V lost 5 bases, J lost 6 bases, and 19 bases lay in between. CDR3 in DNA: TGTGCCAGCAGCCCCCGGGGGAGCCCAGCACCCGGGGAGCTGTTTTTT. Its protein is CASSPRGSPAPGELFF. Complete variable domain (other parts from reference TRBV7-9 and TRBJ2-2): DTGVSQNPRHKITKRGQNVTFRCDPISEHNRLYWYRQTLGQGPEFLTYFQNEAQLEKSRLLSDRFSAERPKGSFSTLEIQRTEQGDSAMYLCASSPRGSPAPGELFFGEGSRLTVL.

The chain recombines TRBV7-9 with TRBJ1-5; D is possibly TRBD1 (5 bases). The V and J ends lost 4 bases and 6 bases respectively, with 16 bases between them. Germline loops: CDR1 SEHNR, CDR2 FQNEAQ (reference sequence). This CDR3 is built from 15 residues. CDR3 sequence: CASSSGGVPTQPQHF. The CDR3 DNA reads TGTGCCAGCAGCTCGGGGGGGGTTCCGACTCAGCCCCAGCATTTT.

The rearrangement links TRBV4-1 to TRBJ2-4; D not certain. This CDR3 spans 14 amino acids. V dropped 0 bases and J dropped 3 bases, with 6 bases sitting between them. Per germline, CDR1 MGHRA and CDR2 YSYEKL. The CDR3 region has the DNA TGCGCCAGCAGCCAAGATACGAGCAAAAACATTCAGTACTTC. It codes for CASSQDTSKNIQYF.

The chain joins TRBV27 to TRBJ1-1, with D perhaps TRBD1 (6 bases). Per the germline V gene, CDR1 is MNHEY and CDR2 is SMNVEV (reference sequence). Trimming cost V 7 bases and J 2 bases, with 14 bases left between them. The CDR3 consists of 14 residues. The CDR3: CASTERGGNTEAFF. DNA of the CDR3: TGTGCCAGCACCGAGAGGGGGGGCAACACTGAAGCTTTCTTT.

The DNA of the CDR3 is TGTGCCAGCAGCTCCGGGACAGGATTCAATGAGCAGTTCTTC. This sequence encodes CASSSGTGFNEQFF. The rearrangement links TRBV7-3 to TRBJ2-1, with 8 bases that match TRBD1. This CDR3 contains 14 residues. Germline assignment: CDR1 SGHTA and CDR2 FQGTGA. J was trimmed by 6 bases and V by 4 bases; bases with no gene match: 5.

The chain recombines TRBV3-1 (or the pseudogene TRBV3-2) with TRBJ2-1, with D possibly TRBD1 on 6 matching bases. Trimming left V 4 bases short and J 3 bases short, with 13 bases between. The CDR3 runs 15 residues. Germline CDR1 and CDR2: LGHDT and YNNKEL (reference sequence). This CDR3 is CASSRGEGDYNEQFF. CDR3 DNA sequence: TGTGCCAGCAGCCGTGGAGAGGGGGACTACAATGAGCAGTTCTTC.

This chain links TRBV18 with TRBJ1-2; the D gene is possibly TRBD1 (6 bases). Germline loops: CDR1 KGHSH, CDR2 LQKENI. The CDR3 extends over 15 amino acids. The V end was cut by 2 bases, the J end by 0 bases, with 10 bases between. In DNA, the CDR3 is TGTGCCAGCTCACCAAGACAGGAGACTAACTATGGCTACACCTTC. Protein sequence: CASSPRQETNYGYTF.

The rearrangement links TRBV3-1 (or the pseudogene TRBV3-2) to TRBJ2-3; 12 bases are a match to TRBD2. The CDR3 runs 16 residues. The V segment lost 5 bases and the J segment 2 bases; nucleotides outside the gene matches: 5. Per the germline V gene, CDR1 is LGHDT and CDR2 is YNNKEL (reference sequence). The CDR3 loop is CASSIPSGGATDTQYF. CDR3 sequence (DNA): TGTGCCAGCAGCATACCTAGCGGGGGGGCCACAGATACGCAGTATTTT.

V usage is TRBV2 and J usage is TRBJ2-3; no clear D gene. Germline CDR1 SNHLY, CDR2 FYNNEI. V was cut by 4 bases and J by 3 bases, with 11 bases left in between. The CDR3 is 14 residues long. This CDR3 is CASSVGRKTDTQYF. CDR3 DNA: TGTGCCAGCAGTGTGGGCAGGAAGACAGATACGCAGTATTTT. The variable domain in full, completed from reference TRBV2 and TRBJ2-3, reads EPEVTQTPSHQVTQMGQEVILRCVPISNHLYFYWYRQILGQKVEFLVSFYNNEISEKSEIFDDQFSVERPDGSNFTLKIRSTKLEDSAMYFCASSVGRKTDTQYFGPGTRLTVL.

V and J are TRBV9 and TRBJ2-3; 14 bases align to TRBD2. The length of the CDR3 is 16 residues. J gave up 1 base and V 4 bases, and 2 bases lay outside the gene matches. Germline V gene lookup returns CDR1 SGDLS and CDR2 YYNGEE. CDR3 in amino acids: CASSSGLAGGTDTQYF. The CDR3 nucleotides read TGTGCCAGCAGCTCGGGACTAGCGGGGGGCACAGATACGCAGTATTTT. The full variable domain, completed using reference TRBV9 and TRBJ2-3, is DSGVTQTPKHLITATGQRVTLRCSPRSGDLSVYWYQQSLDQGLQFLIQYYNGEERAKGNILERFSAQQFPDLHSELNLSSLELGDSALYFCASSSGLAGGTDTQYFGPGTRLTVL.

CDR3 sequence (DNA): TGTGCCAGCAGTTCGGGAACGGGACAGGGAAACATTCAGTACTTC. This codes for CASSSGTGQGNIQYF. The gene calls are TRBV6-2 or TRBV6-3 and TRBJ2-4; 9 nucleotides match TRBD1. From germline, CDR1 is MNHEY and CDR2 SVGEGT. This CDR3 has 15 residues. J lost 6 bases, V lost 4 bases, and 7 bases had no gene match.